This TCR beta chain comes out of a study of T cell responses to AZD1222 COVID-19 vaccine. The CDR3 loop spans 13 amino acids. The ends were cut back, 3 bases at V and 5 bases at J, with 10 bases in the middle. Germline V lookup: CDR1 SGHVS, CDR2 FQNEAQ. In regard to this clone: Its target is not known.

Overall study findings and caveats: Unmutated regions of variants are reportedly targeted by nearly half of spike-specific TCRs. Spike-specific TCRs gained breadth and depth after people received two AZD1222 doses. AZD1222 recipients seropositive at baseline numbered only 5 or 6. Repertoire sampling occurred only after the peak T cell response.

Sequencing used immunoSEQ multiplex PCR; TCRdb keeps in-frame clones, though not all of them. The sample lists 45,000 to 55,000 clones, approximately 79% seen once, with about 20% in the top ten. The source material was peripheral blood, sampled on day 0 of MenACWY control vaccination. The rearrangement links TRBV7-8 to TRBJ1-2, with D maybe TRBD1 (5 bases). This TCR was sampled from an adult in good health. The CDR3 protein is CASSFGTWYGYTF. In nucleotides, the CDR3 is TGTGCCAGCAGCTTCGGGACCTGGTATGGCTACACCTTC.